This entry is about one T cell receptor (beta chain). Its antigen is unknown. This specimen comes from a study of shared clonotypes between healthy human individuals. About the study: CD8 memory received one plate per donor, CD8 naive two, CD4 memory three and CD4 naive three. Study observations and caveats: For naive CD4 cells, 5% to 6.5% of clonotypes were shared across a handful of donors.

Deep was the level at which the assay was run. Assay used: immunoSEQ multiplex PCR; TCRdb lists only in-frame clones, some missing. The sample consists of 2,500,000 or so clones, around 90% of them appearing once. The length of the CDR3 is 18 residues. V lost 0 bases to trimming and J lost 0 bases, with 14 bases between them. Germline V gene sequence: CDR1 LGHNA, CDR2 YSLEER. The J gene is TRBJ2-2, the V gene TRBV4-3; D is unclear. The source is a man between 18 and 29 years old in good health. The sequenced sample was naive CD4+ T cells sorted from blood. As to subset: CD45RA+ positively selected. DNA of the CDR3: TGCGCCAGCAGCCAAGATATTGTCCGGGTTACGAACACCGGGGAGCTGTTTTTT. This gives the protein CASSQDIVRVTNTGELFF.